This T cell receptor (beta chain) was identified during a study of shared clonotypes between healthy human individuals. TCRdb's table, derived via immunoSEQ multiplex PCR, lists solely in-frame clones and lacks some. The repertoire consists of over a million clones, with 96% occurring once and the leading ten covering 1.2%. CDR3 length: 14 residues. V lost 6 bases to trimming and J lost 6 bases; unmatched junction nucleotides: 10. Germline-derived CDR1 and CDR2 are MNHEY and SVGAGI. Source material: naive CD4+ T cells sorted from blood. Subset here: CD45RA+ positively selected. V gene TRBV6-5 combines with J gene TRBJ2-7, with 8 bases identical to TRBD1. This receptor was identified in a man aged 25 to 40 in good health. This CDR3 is CASSPDRGISEQYF. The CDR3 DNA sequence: TGTGCCAGCAGCCCCGACAGGGGAATTAGCGAGCAGTACTTC.